The rows below give T cell receptor beta chains drawn from one sample of a study of blood T cells in healthy people across ages. TCRdb re-called the 5' RACE reads with MiXCR, one entry per CDR3 protein. The table lists roughly 1.5 million distinct CDR3 sequences, approximately 39% of them singletons, with approximately 4% in the top ten. The sample comprised blood. The source is a woman aged 18-29 years in good health. CDR3s include the opening cysteine and the closing phenylalanine or tryptophan. Fields, in order: D gene, clone size, J gene, V gene, CDR3 DNA, CDR3 protein. A D gene is named only where the DNA matches it firmly. Some rows have no size entry. The others give once, few or many, or a class for an expanded clone.

d_gene: -
abundance: -
j_gene: TRBJ1-1
v_gene: TRBV3-1
CDR3nt: TGTGCCAGCAGCCAAGCTGAGGCAGGCACTGAAGCTTTCTTT
CDR3aa: CASSQAEAGTEAFF

d_gene: TRBD2
abundance: -
j_gene: TRBJ2-1
v_gene: TRBV27
CDR3nt: TGTGCCAGCAGCCCGCGGCGGACTAGCGGGAACTACAATGAGCAGTTCTTC
CDR3aa: CASSPRRTSGNYNEQFF

d_gene: -
abundance: many
j_gene: TRBJ2-3
v_gene: TRBV3-1
CDR3nt: TGTGCCAGCCAAAGAGGCCAACAAAAGTATTTT
CDR3aa: CASQRGQQKYF

d_gene: -
abundance: -
j_gene: TRBJ1-5
v_gene: TRBV4-1
CDR3nt: TGCGCCAGCGGCCAGGACCCTAACAGCAATCAGCCCCAGCATTTT
CDR3aa: CASGQDPNSNQPQHF

d_gene: -
abundance: -
j_gene: TRBJ1-2
v_gene: TRBV9
CDR3nt: TGTGCCAGCAGCGTAGCTCAGCAGGGACGGAGGGGCTACACCTTC
CDR3aa: CASSVAQQGRRGYTF

d_gene: -
abundance: few
j_gene: TRBJ2-7
v_gene: TRBV12-3/TRBV12-4
CDR3nt: TGTGCCAGCAGTAGCGACAGCTCCAGGGCAAGCGTTAAGCAGTACTTC
CDR3aa: CASSSDSSRASVKQYF

d_gene: TRBD1
abundance: -
j_gene: TRBJ2-7
v_gene: TRBV29-1
CDR3nt: TGCAGCGTTGAGGTCAGGGGGTTGTACGAGCAGTACTTC
CDR3aa: CSVEVRGLYEQYF

d_gene: -
abundance: -
j_gene: TRBJ2-5
v_gene: TRBV9
CDR3nt: TGTGCCAGCAGCGTAGACCCTAGTTTCCAAGAGACCCAGTACTTC
CDR3aa: CASSVDPSFQETQYF

d_gene: -
abundance: few
j_gene: TRBJ1-2
v_gene: TRBV2
CDR3nt: TGTGCCAGCAGTGAAGCGGATCCTAACTATGGCTACACCTTC
CDR3aa: CASSEADPNYGYTF

d_gene: -
abundance: few
j_gene: TRBJ1-2
v_gene: TRBV7-8
CDR3nt: TGTGCCAGCAGCTCCCTTGCAGGGGTTATCTATGGCTACACCTTC
CDR3aa: CASSSLAGVIYGYTF

d_gene: TRBD2
abundance: -
j_gene: TRBJ2-1
v_gene: TRBV29-1
CDR3nt: TGCAGCGTTGAAGACCGAGCGGGAGAACGGGATGAGCAGTTCTTC
CDR3aa: CSVEDRAGERDEQFF

d_gene: -
abundance: -
j_gene: TRBJ1-5
v_gene: TRBV21-1
CDR3nt: TGTGCCAGCAGGGCGCAAGGGGGGGATCAGCCCCAGCATTTT
CDR3aa: CASRAQGGDQPQHF

d_gene: -
abundance: few
j_gene: TRBJ2-1
v_gene: TRBV4-2
CDR3nt: TGTGCCAGCAGCGATGGGGACAATGAGCAGTTCTTC
CDR3aa: CASSDGDNEQFF

d_gene: -
abundance: -
j_gene: TRBJ2-1
v_gene: TRBV6-5
CDR3nt: TGTGCCAGCAGTTCCAAGCGGGAGCAGTTCTTC
CDR3aa: CASSSKREQFF

d_gene: TRBD2
abundance: -
j_gene: TRBJ2-7
v_gene: TRBV28
CDR3nt: TGTGCCAGCAGTTGGGGTAGCGGGACCTCCTCCTACGAGCAGTACTTC
CDR3aa: CASSWGSGTSSYEQYF

d_gene: -
abundance: -
j_gene: TRBJ2-1
v_gene: TRBV11-2
CDR3nt: TGTGCCAGCAGCCCGGCAGCCGGAGAAGGTGGTGAGCAGTTCTTC
CDR3aa: CASSPAAGEGGEQFF

d_gene: -
abundance: -
j_gene: TRBJ2-3
v_gene: TRBV9
CDR3nt: TGTGCCAGCAGCCCGCTCGGGCGGGGCTTCACAGATACGCAGTATTTT
CDR3aa: CASSPLGRGFTDTQYF

d_gene: TRBD2
abundance: few
j_gene: TRBJ2-3
v_gene: TRBV7-2
CDR3nt: TGTGCCAGCAGCTGGACTAGCGGGGGGGTTACAGATACGCAGTATTTT
CDR3aa: CASSWTSGGVTDTQYF

d_gene: TRBD1
abundance: few
j_gene: TRBJ2-3
v_gene: TRBV7-9
CDR3nt: TGTGCCAGCAGTCATATACAGGGGGTGGACACAGATACGCAGTATTTT
CDR3aa: CASSHIQGVDTDTQYF

d_gene: -
abundance: -
j_gene: TRBJ2-7
v_gene: TRBV6-5
CDR3nt: TGTGCCAGCAGTTACTCGTACCTAGTGGGGGAAAGCTCCTACGAGCAGTACTTC
CDR3aa: CASSYSYLVGESSYEQYF

d_gene: -
abundance: few
j_gene: TRBJ1-1
v_gene: TRBV20-1
CDR3nt: TGCAGTGCTAGAGTTATTAGACTGAACACTGAAGCTTTCTTT
CDR3aa: CSARVIRLNTEAFF

d_gene: -
abundance: few
j_gene: TRBJ1-2
v_gene: TRBV4-3
CDR3nt: TGCGCCAGCAGCCAAGTGGAGACAACATATGGCTACACCTTC
CDR3aa: CASSQVETTYGYTF

d_gene: -
abundance: -
j_gene: TRBJ1-1
v_gene: TRBV29-1
CDR3nt: TGCAGCGTTTCACACTCCTGGCAGGAAGCTTTCTTT
CDR3aa: CSVSHSWQEAFF

d_gene: TRBD1
abundance: few
j_gene: TRBJ1-1
v_gene: TRBV5-1
CDR3nt: TGCGCCAGCAGCTTGACAGGGGATAATGAAGCTTTCTTT
CDR3aa: CASSLTGDNEAFF

d_gene: -
abundance: -
j_gene: TRBJ1-2
v_gene: TRBV4-1
CDR3nt: TGCGCCAGCAGCCAAGAGGTGGGGAGGGCCTATGGCTACACCTTC
CDR3aa: CASSQEVGRAYGYTF

d_gene: -
abundance: -
j_gene: TRBJ2-7
v_gene: TRBV12-5
CDR3nt: TGTACTAGTGAACTCGGGTGGGAGCAGTACTTC
CDR3aa: CTSELGWEQYF

d_gene: -
abundance: -
j_gene: TRBJ2-1
v_gene: TRBV2
CDR3nt: TGTGCCAGCAGTGAATGGGCGGGGTCCTCCTACAATGAGCAGTTCTTC
CDR3aa: CASSEWAGSSYNEQFF

d_gene: TRBD2
abundance: -
j_gene: TRBJ2-7
v_gene: TRBV28
CDR3nt: TGTACCAGCGGAACTAGCGGGAAAGGGGTCTACGAGCAGTACTTC
CDR3aa: CTSGTSGKGVYEQYF

d_gene: -
abundance: few
j_gene: TRBJ1-6
v_gene: TRBV20-1
CDR3nt: TGCAGTGCTAGAGTGATCTACTTTCGCTCCTATAATTCACCCCTCCACTTT
CDR3aa: CSARVIYFRSYNSPLHF

d_gene: -
abundance: -
j_gene: TRBJ2-4
v_gene: TRBV27
CDR3nt: TGTGCCAGCAGTTCCGATAGACTGGCCAAAAACATTCAGTACTTC
CDR3aa: CASSSDRLAKNIQYF

d_gene: -
abundance: -
j_gene: TRBJ2-3
v_gene: TRBV12-3/TRBV12-4
CDR3nt: TGTGCCAGCAGTAACCGGGACGGGTTCACAGATACGCAGTATTTT
CDR3aa: CASSNRDGFTDTQYF

d_gene: -
abundance: -
j_gene: TRBJ1-4
v_gene: TRBV28
CDR3nt: TGTGCCAGCAGTTTTACCGGTAATGAAAAACTGTTTTTT
CDR3aa: CASSFTGNEKLFF

d_gene: TRBD1
abundance: few
j_gene: TRBJ2-7
v_gene: TRBV14
CDR3nt: TGTGCCAGCAGCCAAGATTGGGCCAGGGGGAACGAGCAGTACTTC
CDR3aa: CASSQDWARGNEQYF

d_gene: -
abundance: -
j_gene: TRBJ2-1
v_gene: TRBV4-1
CDR3nt: TGCGCCAGCAGCCCCCGTACCCCGGGGGCAGAGTACAATGAGCAGTTCTTC
CDR3aa: CASSPRTPGAEYNEQFF

d_gene: -
abundance: -
j_gene: TRBJ2-1
v_gene: TRBV15
CDR3nt: TGTGCCACCAGCAGAGATCACGCGTCTCCCAGTGAGCAGTTCTTC
CDR3aa: CATSRDHASPSEQFF

d_gene: -
abundance: -
j_gene: TRBJ2-2
v_gene: TRBV27
CDR3nt: TGTGCCAGCAGTTCACTGCTGCGGGAGAACACCGGGGAGCTGTTTTTT
CDR3aa: CASSSLLRENTGELFF

d_gene: TRBD2
abundance: -
j_gene: TRBJ2-5
v_gene: TRBV7-9
CDR3nt: TGTGCCAGCAGCAGGCGGACTAGCGGAGTAGCAGGGACCCAGTACTTC
CDR3aa: CASSRRTSGVAGTQYF

d_gene: -
abundance: few
j_gene: TRBJ2-7
v_gene: TRBV25-1
CDR3nt: TGTGCCAGAAGTGAGGACTACGAGCAGTACTTC
CDR3aa: CARSEDYEQYF

d_gene: -
abundance: few
j_gene: TRBJ2-1
v_gene: TRBV6-5
CDR3nt: TGTGCCAGCAGTTACTCCGGGCAGTCCTTTCGGGACAATGAGCAGTTCTTC
CDR3aa: CASSYSGQSFRDNEQFF

d_gene: -
abundance: -
j_gene: TRBJ2-2
v_gene: TRBV4-1
CDR3nt: TGCGCCAGCAGCCTCAAGCTTCCAGGCCCCGGGGAGCTGTTTTTT
CDR3aa: CASSLKLPGPGELFF

d_gene: -
abundance: -
j_gene: TRBJ2-3
v_gene: TRBV7-2
CDR3nt: TGTGCCAGCAGCGTATCGGGGCCTAAGGATACGCAGTATTTT
CDR3aa: CASSVSGPKDTQYF

d_gene: -
abundance: -
j_gene: TRBJ1-5
v_gene: TRBV12-5
CDR3nt: TGTGCTAGTGGCCCTGCAGGGAGGGGCAATCAGCCCCAGCATTTT
CDR3aa: CASGPAGRGNQPQHF

d_gene: -
abundance: -
j_gene: TRBJ1-6
v_gene: TRBV14
CDR3nt: TGTGCCAGCAGCCAAGACTCCCCAAGCTCCTATAATTCACCCCTCCACTTT
CDR3aa: CASSQDSPSSYNSPLHF

d_gene: -
abundance: -
j_gene: TRBJ2-1
v_gene: TRBV4-3
CDR3nt: TGCGCCAGCAGCCACTCGGGACGGGGCTCCTACAATGAGCAGTTCTTC
CDR3aa: CASSHSGRGSYNEQFF

d_gene: TRBD1
abundance: -
j_gene: TRBJ1-5
v_gene: TRBV20-1
CDR3nt: TGCAGTGCCAATGCAGGGGGCGGGGGCAATCAGCCCCAGCATTTT
CDR3aa: CSANAGGGGNQPQHF

d_gene: TRBD2
abundance: few
j_gene: TRBJ2-1
v_gene: TRBV7-3
CDR3nt: TGTGCCAGCAGCTTAATGAGCGGGAGATTCGATGAGCAGTTCTTC
CDR3aa: CASSLMSGRFDEQFF

d_gene: -
abundance: -
j_gene: TRBJ2-1
v_gene: TRBV28
CDR3nt: TGTGCCAGCGCCCGGGCGGGTTCTAAGATCCGTGAGCAGTTCTTC
CDR3aa: CASARAGSKIREQFF

d_gene: TRBD2
abundance: -
j_gene: TRBJ2-3
v_gene: TRBV24-1
CDR3nt: TGTGCCACCAGTGAACCTAGCGGGACCGGAGATACGCAGTATTTT
CDR3aa: CATSEPSGTGDTQYF

d_gene: -
abundance: few
j_gene: TRBJ2-1
v_gene: TRBV4-3
CDR3nt: TGCGCCAGCAGCCAGTTCCGGGACTCTCCACCCTGCTCCTACAATGAGCAGTTCTTC
CDR3aa: CASSQFRDSPPCSYNEQFF

d_gene: -
abundance: few
j_gene: TRBJ2-7
v_gene: TRBV20-1
CDR3nt: TGCAGTGCTAGAGATTTTACAGCCTACGAGCAGTACTTC
CDR3aa: CSARDFTAYEQYF

d_gene: -
abundance: -
j_gene: TRBJ2-1
v_gene: TRBV27
CDR3nt: TGTGCCAGCATTTTAACAACCCTCCATGAGCAGTTCTTC
CDR3aa: CASILTTLHEQFF